This TCR beta chain was retrieved from a study of shared clonotypes between healthy human individuals. Study background: Three plates were used per donor for CD4 naive, three for CD4 memory, two for CD8 naive and one for CD8 memory.

Note on this clone: Antigen unknown.

Overall study results and limits: Generation probabilities were higher for clonotypes shared across all four sorted-subset donors than for unshared ones. Apart from blood, nothing was sampled; tissue repertoires likely differ.

CD45RA+ naive and CD45RA-negative memory subsets were separated from CD4+ cells. In germline, CDR1 is SGHRS, CDR2 YFSETQ. There are 18 residues in the CDR3. J gave up 4 bases and V 2 bases, and 16 bases lay outside the gene matches. The protocol was immunoSEQ multiplex PCR, while the TCRdb copy is restricted to in-frame clones and leaves out a portion. The sample records about 670,000 clones, around 72% being singletons. The specimen was memory CD4+ T cells sorted from blood. Subset meaning: CD45RA-negative fraction. This chain joins TRBV5-1 and TRBJ2-7, with 9 bases identical to TRBD2. The receptor was derived from a woman in her 30s in good health. CDR3 amino acids: CASSFGASGMSSLYEQYF. For the CDR3, the DNA is TGCGCCAGCAGCTTCGGGGCTAGCGGGATGTCGTCACTTTACGAGCAGTACTTC.